This T cell receptor (beta chain) was retrieved from a study of early T cells in non-severe SARS-CoV-2 infection. Study at large: Chains from this unsorted whole-blood bulk RNA could not be paired. Study conclusions and caveats: VDJdb-based matching was biased toward anti-spike CD8 responses and missed private and CD4 specificities.

TCRdb processed the 5' RACE reads anew with MiXCR; each CDR3 protein has one entry. The table includes some 80,000 distinct CDR3 sequences, about 12% detected once. The CDR3 is 14 amino acids. Trimming shortened V by 3 bases and J by 0 bases, and 12 bases separated the two germline ends. CDR1 SQVTM and CDR2 ANQGSEA come from the germline V gene. This clonotype was picked up a small number of times. Its antigen is undetermined. This TCR was sampled from an adult who was a healthcare worker with PCR-confirmed SARS-CoV-2 infection or an uninfected control (not recorded which). The donor label of this sample is uncertain. The sample consisted of whole blood, taken at baseline. This chain joins TRBV29-1 and TRBJ2-7; D gene unclear. The CDR3 is CSVELPRSSYEQYF. The CDR3 DNA reads TGCAGCGTTGAGCTACCGAGGAGCTCCTACGAGCAGTACTTC.